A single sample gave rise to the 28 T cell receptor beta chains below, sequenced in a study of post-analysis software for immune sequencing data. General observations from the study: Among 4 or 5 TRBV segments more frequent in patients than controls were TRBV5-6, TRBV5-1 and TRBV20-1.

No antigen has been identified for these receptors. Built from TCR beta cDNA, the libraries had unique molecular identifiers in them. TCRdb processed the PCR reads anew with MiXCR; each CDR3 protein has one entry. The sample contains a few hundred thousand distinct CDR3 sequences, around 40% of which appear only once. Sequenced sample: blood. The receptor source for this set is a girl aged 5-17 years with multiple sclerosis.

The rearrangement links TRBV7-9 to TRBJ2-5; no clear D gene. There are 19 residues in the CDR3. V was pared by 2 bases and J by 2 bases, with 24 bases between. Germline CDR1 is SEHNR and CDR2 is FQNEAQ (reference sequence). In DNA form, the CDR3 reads TGTGCCAGCAGCTTAACGATTTGGGTCACCCCGGAGACACAAGAGACCCAGTACTTC. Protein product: CASSLTIWVTPETQETQYF.

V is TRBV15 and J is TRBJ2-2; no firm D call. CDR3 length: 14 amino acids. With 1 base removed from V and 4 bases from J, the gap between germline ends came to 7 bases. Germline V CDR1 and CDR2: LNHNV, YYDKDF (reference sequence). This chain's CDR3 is CATSRVSSTGELFF. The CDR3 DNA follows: TGTGCCACCAGCAGAGTTAGCAGCACCGGGGAGCTGTTTTTT. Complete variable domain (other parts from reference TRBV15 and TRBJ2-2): DAMVIQNPRYQVTQFGKPVTLSCSQTLNHNVMYWYQQKSSQAPKLLFHYYDKDFNNEADTPDNFQSRRPNTSFCFLDIRSPGLGDTAMYLCATSRVSSTGELFFGEGSRLTVL.

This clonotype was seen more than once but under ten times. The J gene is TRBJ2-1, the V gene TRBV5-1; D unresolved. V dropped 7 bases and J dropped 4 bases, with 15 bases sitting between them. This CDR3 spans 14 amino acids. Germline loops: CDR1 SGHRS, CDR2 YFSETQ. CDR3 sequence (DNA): TGCGCCAGCGGCATCGTTGACCAGTACAATGAGCAGTTCTTC. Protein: CASGIVDQYNEQFF. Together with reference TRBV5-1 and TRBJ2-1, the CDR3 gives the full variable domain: KAGVTQTPRYLIKTRGQQVTLSCSPISGHRSVSWYQQTPGQGLQFLFEYFSETQRNKGNFPGRFSGRQFSNSRSEMNVSTLELGDSALYLCASGIVDQYNEQFFGPGTRLTVL.

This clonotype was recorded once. The CDR3 region has the DNA TGCAGTGCTAATGGGGACCTTGGGCACTATGGCTACACCTTC. Amino acid sequence: CSANGDLGHYGYTF. The J gene is TRBJ1-2, the V gene TRBV20-1, with D possibly matching TRBD1 (5 bases). This CDR3 comprises 14 residues. V lost 4 bases and J lost 3, with 15 bases in between. The V gene's germline CDR1 is DFQATT and CDR2 SNEGSKA (reference sequence).

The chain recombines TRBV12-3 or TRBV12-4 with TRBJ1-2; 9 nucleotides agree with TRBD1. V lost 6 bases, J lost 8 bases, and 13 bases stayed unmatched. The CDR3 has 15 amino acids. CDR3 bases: TGTGCCAGCAGCAGAAATACAGGGGGCGCATTGGGCTACACCTTC. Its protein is CASSRNTGGALGYTF.

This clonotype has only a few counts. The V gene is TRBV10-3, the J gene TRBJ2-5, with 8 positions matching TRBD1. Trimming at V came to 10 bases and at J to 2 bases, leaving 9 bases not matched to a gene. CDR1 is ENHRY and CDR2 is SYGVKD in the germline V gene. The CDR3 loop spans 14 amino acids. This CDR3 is CASTTGGMQETQYF. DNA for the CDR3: TGTGCCAGTACAACAGGGGGGATGCAAGAGACCCAGTACTTC.

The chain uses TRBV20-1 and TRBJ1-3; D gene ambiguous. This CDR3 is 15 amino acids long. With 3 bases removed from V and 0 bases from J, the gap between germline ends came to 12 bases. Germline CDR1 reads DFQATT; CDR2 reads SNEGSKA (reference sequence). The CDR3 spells CSASGHPSSGNTIYF. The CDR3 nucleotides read TGCAGTGCTAGTGGGCACCCGAGCTCTGGAAACACCATATATTTT.

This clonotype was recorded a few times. The chain's CDR3 is CASSSMGTDTQYF. Written as DNA, the CDR3 is TGTGCCAGCAGCTCCATGGGCACAGATACGCAGTATTTT. The chain has TRBV7-9 and TRBJ2-3; no clear D gene. The germline V gene encodes CDR1 SEHNR and CDR2 FQNEAQ (reference sequence). The germline V and J ends were trimmed by 4 bases and 1 base, with 6 bases remaining between them. The CDR3 consists of 13 residues.

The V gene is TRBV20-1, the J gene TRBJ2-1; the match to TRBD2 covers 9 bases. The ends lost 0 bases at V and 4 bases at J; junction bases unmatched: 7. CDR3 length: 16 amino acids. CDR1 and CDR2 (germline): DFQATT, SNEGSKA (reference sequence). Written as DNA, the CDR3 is TGCAGTGCTAGAGATCTGAGCGGGAGGTTATACAATGAGCAGTTCTTC. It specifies CSARDLSGRLYNEQFF.

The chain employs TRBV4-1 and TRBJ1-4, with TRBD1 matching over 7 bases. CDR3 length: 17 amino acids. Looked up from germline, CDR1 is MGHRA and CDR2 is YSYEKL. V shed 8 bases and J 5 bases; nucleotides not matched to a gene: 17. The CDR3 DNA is TGCGCCAGCCGCACCCAGCTAACCGGACAGGAAAATGAAAAACTGTTTTTT. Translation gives CASRTQLTGQENEKLFF.

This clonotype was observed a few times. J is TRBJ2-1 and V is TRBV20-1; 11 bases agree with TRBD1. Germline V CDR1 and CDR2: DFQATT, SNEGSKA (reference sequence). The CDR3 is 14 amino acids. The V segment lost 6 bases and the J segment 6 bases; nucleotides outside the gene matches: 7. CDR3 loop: CSATGTGGRNEQFF. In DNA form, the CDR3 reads TGCAGTGCAACCGGGACAGGGGGACGCAATGAGCAGTTCTTC.

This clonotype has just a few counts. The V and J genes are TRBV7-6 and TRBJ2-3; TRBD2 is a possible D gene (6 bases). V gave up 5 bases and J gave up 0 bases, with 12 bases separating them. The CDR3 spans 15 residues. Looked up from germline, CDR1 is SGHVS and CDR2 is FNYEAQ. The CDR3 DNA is TGTGCCAGCAGCCCAAGGAGCGGGAGCACAGATACGCAGTATTTT. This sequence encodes CASSPRSGSTDTQYF.

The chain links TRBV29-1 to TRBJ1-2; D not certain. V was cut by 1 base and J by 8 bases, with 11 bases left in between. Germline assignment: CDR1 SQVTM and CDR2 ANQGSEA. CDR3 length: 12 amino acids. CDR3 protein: CSVEGPLGGYTF. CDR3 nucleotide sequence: TGCAGCGTTGAAGGCCCCCTCGGAGGCTACACCTTC.

CDR3 sequence (DNA): TGTGCCAGCAGCGCGGACAGACTGATGAACACTGAAGCTTTCTTT. It specifies CASSADRLMNTEAFF. V gene TRBV7-9 combines with J gene TRBJ1-1, with D perhaps TRBD1 (6 bases). Germline V lookup: CDR1 SEHNR, CDR2 FQNEAQ (reference sequence). V was pared by 5 bases and J by 0 bases, with 13 bases between. The CDR3 covers 15 residues.

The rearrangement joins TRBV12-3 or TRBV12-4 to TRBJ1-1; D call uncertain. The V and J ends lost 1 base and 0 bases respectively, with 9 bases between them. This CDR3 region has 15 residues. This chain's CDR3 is CASSLERHMNTEAFF. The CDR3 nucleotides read TGTGCCAGCAGTTTAGAGCGGCATATGAACACTGAAGCTTTCTTT.

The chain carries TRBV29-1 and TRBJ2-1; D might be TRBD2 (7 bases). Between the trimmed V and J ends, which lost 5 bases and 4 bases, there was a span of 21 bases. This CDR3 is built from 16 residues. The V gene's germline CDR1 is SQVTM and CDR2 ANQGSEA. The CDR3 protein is CSVSGGGGGAYNEQFF. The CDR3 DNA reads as TGCAGCGTTAGCGGAGGGGGAGGGGGGGCTTACAATGAGCAGTTCTTC.

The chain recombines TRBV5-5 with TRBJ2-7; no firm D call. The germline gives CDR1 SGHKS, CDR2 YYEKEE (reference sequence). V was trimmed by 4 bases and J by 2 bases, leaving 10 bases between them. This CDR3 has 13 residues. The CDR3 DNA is TGTGCCAGCAGCAAGACACGAACCTACGAGCAGTACTTC. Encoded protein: CASSKTRTYEQYF.

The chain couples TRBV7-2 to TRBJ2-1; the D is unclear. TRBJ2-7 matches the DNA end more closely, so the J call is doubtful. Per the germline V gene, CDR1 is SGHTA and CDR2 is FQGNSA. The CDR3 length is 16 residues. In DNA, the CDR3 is TGTGCCAGCAGCCGTCCCCCCAGGAGCTCCTACAATGAGCAGTACTTC. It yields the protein CASSRPPRSSYNEQYF.

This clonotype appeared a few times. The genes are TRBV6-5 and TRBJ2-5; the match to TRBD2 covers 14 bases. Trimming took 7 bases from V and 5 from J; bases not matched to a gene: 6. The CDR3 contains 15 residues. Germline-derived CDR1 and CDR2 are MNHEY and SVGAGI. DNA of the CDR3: TGTGCCAGCAAGCCGGGACTAGCGGGAGTGGAGACCCAGTACTTC. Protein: CASKPGLAGVETQYF.

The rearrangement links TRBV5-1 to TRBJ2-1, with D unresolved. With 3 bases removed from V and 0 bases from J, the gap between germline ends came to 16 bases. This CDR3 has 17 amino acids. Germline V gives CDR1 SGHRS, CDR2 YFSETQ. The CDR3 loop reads CASSSKPGPNSYNEQFF. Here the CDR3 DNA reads TGCGCCAGCAGCTCTAAGCCCGGGCCGAACTCCTACAATGAGCAGTTCTTC.

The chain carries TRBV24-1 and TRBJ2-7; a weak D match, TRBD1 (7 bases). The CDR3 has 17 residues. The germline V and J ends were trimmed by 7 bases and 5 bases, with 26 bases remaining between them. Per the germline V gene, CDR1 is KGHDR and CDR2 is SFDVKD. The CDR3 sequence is CATSGPGRDSHPNEQYF. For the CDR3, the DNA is TGTGCCACCAGCGGCCCCGGGCGGGACAGCCATCCCAACGAGCAGTACTTC.

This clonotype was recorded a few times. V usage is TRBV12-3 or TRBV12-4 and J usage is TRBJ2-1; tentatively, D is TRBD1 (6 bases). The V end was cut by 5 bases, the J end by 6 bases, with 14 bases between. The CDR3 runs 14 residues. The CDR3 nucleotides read TGTGCCAGCAGTCCAAGGACAGCGAGCAATGAGCAGTTCTTC. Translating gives CASSPRTASNEQFF.

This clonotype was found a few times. In DNA form, the CDR3 reads TGTGCCAGCAGGAGGGGGACAGGGAATCAGCCCCAGCATTTT. As protein: CASRRGTGNQPQHF. V gene TRBV2 combines with J gene TRBJ1-5, with 9 bases fitting TRBD1. Germline lookup yields CDR1 SNHLY and CDR2 FYNNEI. J lost 4 bases, V lost 6 bases, and 4 bases had no gene match. This CDR3 region has 14 residues.

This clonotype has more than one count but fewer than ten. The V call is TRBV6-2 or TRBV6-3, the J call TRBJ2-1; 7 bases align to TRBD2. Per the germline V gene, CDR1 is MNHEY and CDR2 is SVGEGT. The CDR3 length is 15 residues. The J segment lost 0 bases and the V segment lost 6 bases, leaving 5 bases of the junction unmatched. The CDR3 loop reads CASRPLASSYNEQFF. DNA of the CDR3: TGTGCCAGCAGACCACTAGCGAGCTCCTACAATGAGCAGTTCTTC.

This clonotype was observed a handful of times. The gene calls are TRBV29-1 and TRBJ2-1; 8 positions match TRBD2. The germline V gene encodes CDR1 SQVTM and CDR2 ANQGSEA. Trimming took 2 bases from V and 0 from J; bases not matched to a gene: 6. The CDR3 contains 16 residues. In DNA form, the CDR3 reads TGCAGCGTTGAACCCCTTAGCGGGGCCTCCTACAATGAGCAGTTCTTC. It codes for CSVEPLSGASYNEQFF.

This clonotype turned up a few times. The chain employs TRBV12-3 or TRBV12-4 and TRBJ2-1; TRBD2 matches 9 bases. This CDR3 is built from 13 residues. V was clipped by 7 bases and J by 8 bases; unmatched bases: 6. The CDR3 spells CASKFSGSHEQFF. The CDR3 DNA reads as TGTGCCAGCAAATTTAGCGGGAGCCATGAGCAGTTCTTC.

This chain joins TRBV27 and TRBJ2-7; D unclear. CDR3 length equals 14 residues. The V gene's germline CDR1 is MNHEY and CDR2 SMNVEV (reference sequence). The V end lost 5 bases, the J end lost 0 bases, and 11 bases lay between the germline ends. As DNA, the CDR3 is TGTGCCAGCAGTCTCGGAAGGTTCTCCTACGAGCAGTACTTC. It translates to CASSLGRFSYEQYF.

The CDR3 nucleotides read TGTGCCAGCAGCCTCGTTCGGTCTAGCGGGAAGGATACGCAGTATTTT. It specifies CASSLVRSSGKDTQYF. This chain uses TRBV7-3 with TRBJ2-3; TRBD2 aligns across 9 bases. This CDR3 is 16 amino acids long. Germline CDR1 reads SGHTA; CDR2 reads FQGTGA. The V segment lost 5 bases and the J segment 6 bases; nucleotides outside the gene matches: 12.